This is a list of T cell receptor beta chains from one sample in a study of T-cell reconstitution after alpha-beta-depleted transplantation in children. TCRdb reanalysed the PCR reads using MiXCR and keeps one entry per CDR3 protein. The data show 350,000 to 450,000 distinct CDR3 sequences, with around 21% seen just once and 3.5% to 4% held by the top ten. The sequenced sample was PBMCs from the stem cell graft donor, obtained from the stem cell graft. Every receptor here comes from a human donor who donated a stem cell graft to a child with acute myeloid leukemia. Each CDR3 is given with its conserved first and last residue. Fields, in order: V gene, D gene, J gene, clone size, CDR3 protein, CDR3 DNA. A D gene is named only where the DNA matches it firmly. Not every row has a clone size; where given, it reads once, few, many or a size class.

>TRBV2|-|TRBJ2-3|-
CASSLREDTQYF
TGTGCCAGCAGTCTCCGGGAAGATACGCAGTATTTT
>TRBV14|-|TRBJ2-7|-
CASSQGLAYYEQYF
TGTGCCAGCAGCCAGGGGCTAGCGTACTACGAGCAGTACTTC
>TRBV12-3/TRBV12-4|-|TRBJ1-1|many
CASSPTGNTEAFF
TGTGCCAGCAGTCCGACAGGGAACACTGAAGCTTTCTTT
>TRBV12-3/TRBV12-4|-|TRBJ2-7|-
CASRKGGSYEQYF
TGTGCCAGCAGGAAGGGCGGCTCCTACGAGCAGTACTTC
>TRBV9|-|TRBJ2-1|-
CASSVAPTQGHNEQFF
TGTGCCAGCAGCGTAGCTCCGACCCAGGGCCACAATGAGCAGTTCTTC
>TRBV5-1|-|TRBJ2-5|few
CASSMNRAEGSKETQYF
TGCGCCAGCAGCATGAACAGGGCGGAGGGGTCCAAAGAGACCCAGTACTTC
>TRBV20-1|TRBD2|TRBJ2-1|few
CSAIAGEYDEQFF
TGCAGTGCCATAGCGGGAGAGTACGATGAGCAGTTCTTC
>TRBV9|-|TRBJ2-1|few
CASSFVGSSYNEQFF
TGTGCCAGCAGCTTCGTCGGTAGCTCCTACAATGAGCAGTTCTTC
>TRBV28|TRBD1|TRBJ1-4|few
CASRTGAEKLFF
TGTGCCAGCAGAACAGGGGCTGAAAAACTGTTTTTT
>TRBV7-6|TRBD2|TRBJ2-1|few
CASSTTSGRRYNEQFF
TGTGCCAGCAGCACTACTAGCGGGAGGAGGTACAATGAGCAGTTCTTC
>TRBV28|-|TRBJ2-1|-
CATRVPSSYNEQFF
TGTGCCACCCGGGTTCCGAGCTCCTACAATGAGCAGTTCTTC
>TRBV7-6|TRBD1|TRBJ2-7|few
CASSLAGTGDHYEQYF
TGTGCCAGCAGCTTAGCCGGGACAGGGGATCACTACGAGCAGTACTTC
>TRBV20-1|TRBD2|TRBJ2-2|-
CSARDPGLADTGELFF
TGCAGTGCTAGAGATCCTGGGCTAGCGGACACCGGGGAGCTGTTTTTT
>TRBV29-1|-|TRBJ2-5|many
CSVGWQGGETQYF
TGCAGCGTTGGTTGGCAGGGCGGCGAGACCCAGTACTTC
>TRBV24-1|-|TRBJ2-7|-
CATSAGRGGYTYEQYF
TGTGCCACCAGTGCCGGAAGGGGGGGTTATACCTACGAGCAGTACTTC
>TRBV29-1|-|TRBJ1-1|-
CSARAGGTEAFF
TGCAGCGCCCGGGCCGGCGGGACTGAAGCTTTCTTT
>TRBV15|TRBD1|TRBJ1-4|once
CATKKDRFNEKLFF
TGTGCCACCAAGAAGGACAGGTTTAATGAAAAACTGTTTTTT
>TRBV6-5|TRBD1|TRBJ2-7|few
CASSYSGQGSGQYF
TGTGCCAGCAGTTACTCCGGACAGGGTAGCGGGCAGTACTTC
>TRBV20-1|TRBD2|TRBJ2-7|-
CSATRAGSIRGYF
TGCAGTGCAACACGAGCGGGATCCATCCGAGGATACTTC
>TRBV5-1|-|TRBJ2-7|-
CASSVQKEVSREQYF
TGCGCCAGCAGCGTCCAGAAGGAAGTGTCGCGCGAGCAGTACTTC
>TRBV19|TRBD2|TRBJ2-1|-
CASRLGLAGPDEQFF
TGTGCCAGTAGATTGGGACTAGCGGGACCGGATGAGCAGTTCTTC
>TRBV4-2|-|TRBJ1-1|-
CASRLRIQQAFF
TGTGCCAGCAGACTCCGCATACAACAAGCTTTCTTT
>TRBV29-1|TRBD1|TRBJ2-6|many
CSVGTGSGVLTF
TGCAGCGTAGGGACAGGGAGCGGCGTCCTGACTTTC
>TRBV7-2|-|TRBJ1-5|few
CASSLAGSGQPQHF
TGTGCCAGCAGCTTAGCAGGGTCCGGTCAGCCCCAGCATTTT
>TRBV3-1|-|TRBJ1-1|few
CASSQALTDITEAFF
TGTGCCAGCAGCCAAGCCCTGACGGATATCACTGAAGCTTTCTTT
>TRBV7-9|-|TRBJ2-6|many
CASSTVAGANVLTF
TGTGCCAGCAGCACAGTAGCTGGGGCCAACGTCCTGACTTTC
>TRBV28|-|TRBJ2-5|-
CASSSEMVQETQYF
TGTGCCAGCAGTTCGGAGATGGTACAAGAGACCCAGTACTTC
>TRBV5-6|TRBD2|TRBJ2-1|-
CASYSREMYNEQFF
TGTGCCAGCTACTCGCGGGAGATGTACAATGAGCAGTTCTTC
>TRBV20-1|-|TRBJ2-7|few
CSARGRTTYEQYF
TGCAGTGCTAGAGGACGCACTACCTACGAGCAGTACTTC